This T cell receptor (beta chain) originates from a study of cytotoxic CD8 clonotypes in ibrutinib-treated CLL. Study summary: The response samples were taken once patients had been treated for a median of approximately 13 months, range 6 to 36. The study, taken as a whole, reports: Clonality went higher at ibrutinib response and then dropped back toward baseline at progression. Clonotypes that were public were uncommon, and they contracted or stayed stable on treatment.

This clone appeared a few times. Antigen: not known. Targeted sequencing depth ranged from 1 in 200,000 to 1 in 1 million T cells. TCRdb's table, derived via immunoSEQ multiplex PCR, lists solely in-frame clones and lacks some. The profile shows roughly 250,000 clones, 70% of them singletons. CDR3 size: 15 residues. Germline CDR1 SGHTA, CDR2 FQGTGA. Losses at the gene ends were 5 bases for V and 0 bases for J; bases not matched to a gene: 3. This specimen was PBMCs, taken after 24 months of ibrutinib treatment. The V and J genes are TRBV7-3 and TRBJ1-2; 10 bases align to TRBD1. This TCR derives from a human donor with chronic lymphocytic leukemia. The chain's CDR3 is CASSPGQGANYGYTF. The CDR3 DNA is TGTGCCAGCAGCCCCGGACAGGGGGCTAACTATGGCTACACCTTC.